Here is one T cell receptor (beta chain) with its context. This specimen belongs to a study of blood T cell repertoires in COVID-19. Per the germline V gene, CDR1 is SGHDT and CDR2 is YYEEEE. V lost 4 bases to trimming and J lost 7 bases; unmatched junction nucleotides: 8. The CDR3 is made up of 15 amino acids. TCRdb's table, derived via immunoSEQ multiplex PCR, lists solely in-frame clones and lacks some. The sample comprises a few hundred thousand clones, more than 70% of which are singletons, and roughly 12% rests with the top ten. The TCR was taken from an elderly man with acute or convalescent COVID-19. Sequences were obtained from peripheral blood. The gene calls are TRBV5-6 and TRBJ2-2, with 9 bases that match TRBD1. The CDR3 sequence: CASSPQGTGFGELFF. CDR3 bases: TGTGCCAGCAGCCCGCAAGGGACAGGGTTCGGGGAGCTGTTTTTT.